This TCR beta chain derives from a study of T cell responses to AZD1222 COVID-19 vaccine. Study-level points and caveats: Possibly, clonal diversity was underestimated; donors were largely white British and included more females.

V lost 4 bases, J lost 0 bases, and 9 bases lay in between. Germline V gene data show CDR1 as SQVTM and CDR2 as ANQGSEA. There are 14 residues in the CDR3. To note about this clone: Its antigen is currently unknown.

TCRdb's copy holds only in-frame clones and misses some; the assay was immunoSEQ multiplex PCR. The sample contains some 120,000 clones, roughly 85% of which appear only once. Sample: peripheral blood, taken on day 0 of MenACWY control vaccination. The chain links TRBV29-1 to TRBJ2-2; D not certain. The TCR comes from an adult in good health. CDR3 protein: CSVGAQANTGELFF. The CDR3 bases are TGCAGCGTTGGGGCGCAGGCGAACACCGGGGAGCTGTTTTTT.